This TCR beta chain is from a study of cytomegalovirus exposure and HLA in healthy donors. Both 60 Vbeta primers and 13 Jbeta primers went into the PCR. Profiling relied on immunoSEQ multiplex PCR, and the TCRdb table lists in-frame clones only, not all of them. The sample carries around 98,000 clones, 65% to 80% recorded once. For this clone: The antigen remains undetermined.

V trimming: 1 base; J trimming: 9 bases; junction bases outside the gene matches: 10. This CDR3 spans 15 amino acids. CDR1 is MNHEY, CDR2 SMNVEV, per germline (reference sequence). General study results and limits: About 87% or about 30% of the time was how often most TCR beta V segments were productive, according to an earlier analysis.

Material: PBMCs. The chain recombines TRBV27 with TRBJ1-2, with TRBD1 matching over 8 bases. This receptor was identified in a human donor in good health. In DNA, the CDR3 is TGTGCCAGCAGTTTATATAGGGGGACAGGCCAGAGCTACACCTTC. Amino acids: CASSLYRGTGQSYTF.